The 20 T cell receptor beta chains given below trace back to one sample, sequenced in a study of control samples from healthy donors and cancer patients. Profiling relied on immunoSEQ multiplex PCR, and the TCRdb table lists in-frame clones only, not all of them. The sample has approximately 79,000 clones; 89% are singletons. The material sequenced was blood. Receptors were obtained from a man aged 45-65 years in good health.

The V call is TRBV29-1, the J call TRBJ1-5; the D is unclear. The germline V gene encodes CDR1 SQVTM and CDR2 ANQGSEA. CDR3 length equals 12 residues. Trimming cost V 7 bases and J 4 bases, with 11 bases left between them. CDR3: CSGTLGNQPQHF. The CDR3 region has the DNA TGCAGCGGAACGTTGGGGAATCAGCCCCAGCATTTT.

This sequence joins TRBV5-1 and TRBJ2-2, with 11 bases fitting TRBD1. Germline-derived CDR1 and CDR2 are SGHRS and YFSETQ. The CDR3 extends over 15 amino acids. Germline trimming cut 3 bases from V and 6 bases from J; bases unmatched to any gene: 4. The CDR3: CASSSPGQGAGELFF. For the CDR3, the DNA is TGCGCCAGCAGCTCGCCGGGACAGGGGGCCGGGGAGCTGTTTTTT.

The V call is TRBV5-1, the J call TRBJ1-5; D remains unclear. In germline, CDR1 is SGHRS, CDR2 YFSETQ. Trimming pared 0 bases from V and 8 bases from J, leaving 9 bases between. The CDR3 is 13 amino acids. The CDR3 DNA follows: TGCGCCAGCAGCTTGGGCCCAGAGGAGCCCCAGCATTTT. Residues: CASSLGPEEPQHF.

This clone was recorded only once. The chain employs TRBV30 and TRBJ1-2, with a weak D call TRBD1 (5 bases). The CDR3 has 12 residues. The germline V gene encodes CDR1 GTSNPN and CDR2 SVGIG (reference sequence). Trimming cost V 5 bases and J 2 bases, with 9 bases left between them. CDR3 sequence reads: CAWGTGNYGYTF. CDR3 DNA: TGTGCCTGGGGGACGGGAAACTATGGCTACACCTTC.

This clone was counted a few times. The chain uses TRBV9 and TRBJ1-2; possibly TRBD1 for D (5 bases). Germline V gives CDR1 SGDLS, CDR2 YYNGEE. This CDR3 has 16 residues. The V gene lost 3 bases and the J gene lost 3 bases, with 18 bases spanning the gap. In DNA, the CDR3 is TGTGCCAGCAGCGAGAGTGGGGACCCACTGTACTATGGCTACACCTTC. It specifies CASSESGDPLYYGYTF.

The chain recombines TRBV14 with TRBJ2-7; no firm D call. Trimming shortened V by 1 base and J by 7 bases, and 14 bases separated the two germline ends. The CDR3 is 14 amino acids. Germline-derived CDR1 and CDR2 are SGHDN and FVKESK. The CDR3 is CASSQGVGLGEQYF. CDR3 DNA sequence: TGTGCCAGCAGCCAAGGAGTAGGGCTGGGAGAGCAGTACTTC.

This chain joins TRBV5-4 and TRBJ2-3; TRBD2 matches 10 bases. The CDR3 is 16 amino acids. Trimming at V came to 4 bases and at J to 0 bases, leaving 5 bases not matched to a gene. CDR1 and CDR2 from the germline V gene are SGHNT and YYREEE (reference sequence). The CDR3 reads CASSATSGVSTDTQYF. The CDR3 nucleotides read TGTGCCAGCAGCGCTACTAGCGGGGTGAGCACAGATACGCAGTATTTT.

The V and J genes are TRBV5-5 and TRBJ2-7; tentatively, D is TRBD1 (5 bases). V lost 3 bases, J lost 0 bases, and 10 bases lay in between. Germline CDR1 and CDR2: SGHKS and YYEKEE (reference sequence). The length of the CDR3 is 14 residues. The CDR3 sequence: CASSSRTSSYEQYF. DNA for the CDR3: TGTGCCAGCAGCTCCCGGACAAGCTCCTACGAGCAGTACTTC.

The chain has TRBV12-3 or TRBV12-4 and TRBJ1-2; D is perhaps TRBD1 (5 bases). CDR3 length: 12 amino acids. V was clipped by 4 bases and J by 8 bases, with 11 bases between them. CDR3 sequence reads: CASSSSGYGYTF. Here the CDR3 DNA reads TGTGCCAGCAGTTCCTCAGGGTACGGCTACACCTTC.

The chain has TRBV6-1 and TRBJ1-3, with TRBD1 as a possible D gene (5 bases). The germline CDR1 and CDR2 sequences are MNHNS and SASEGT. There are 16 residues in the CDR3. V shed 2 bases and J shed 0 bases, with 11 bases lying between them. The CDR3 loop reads CASSETTGGSGNTIYF. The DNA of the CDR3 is TGTGCCAGCAGTGAAACGACGGGGGGCTCTGGAAACACCATATATTTT.

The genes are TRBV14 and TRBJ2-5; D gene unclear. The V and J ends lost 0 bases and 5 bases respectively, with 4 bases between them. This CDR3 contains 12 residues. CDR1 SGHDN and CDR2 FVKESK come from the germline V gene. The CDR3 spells CASSQEGETQYF. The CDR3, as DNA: TGTGCCAGCAGCCAAGAAGGGGAGACCCAGTACTTC.

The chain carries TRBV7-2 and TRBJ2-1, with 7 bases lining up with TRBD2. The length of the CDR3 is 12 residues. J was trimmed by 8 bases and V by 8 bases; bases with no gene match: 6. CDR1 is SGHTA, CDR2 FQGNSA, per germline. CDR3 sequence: CASLKRGYEQFF. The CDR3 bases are TGTGCCAGCCTTAAGCGGGGCTATGAGCAGTTCTTC.

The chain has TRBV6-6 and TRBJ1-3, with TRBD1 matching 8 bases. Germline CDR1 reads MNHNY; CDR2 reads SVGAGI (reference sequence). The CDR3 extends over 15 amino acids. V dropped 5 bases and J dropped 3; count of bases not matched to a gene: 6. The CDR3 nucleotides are TGTGCCAGCAGTCAAACAGGGGGTAGTGGAAACACCATATATTTT. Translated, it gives CASSQTGGSGNTIYF.

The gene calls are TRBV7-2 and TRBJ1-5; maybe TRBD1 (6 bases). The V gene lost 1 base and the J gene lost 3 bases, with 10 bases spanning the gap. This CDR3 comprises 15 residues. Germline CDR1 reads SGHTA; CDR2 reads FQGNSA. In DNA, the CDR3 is TGTGCCAGCAGCTTAGGGCTGGGGGCCAATCAGCCCCAGCATTTT. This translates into CASSLGLGANQPQHF.

The CDR3 spells CAWTRQLNTEAFF. CDR3 bases: TGTGCCTGGACCCGACAGCTGAACACTGAAGCTTTCTTT. This chain links TRBV30 with TRBJ1-1; perhaps TRBD1 as D (5 bases). Trimming removed 4 bases at V and 0 bases at J, with 9 bases between. The CDR3 sequence is 13 residues long. Germline values: CDR1 GTSNPN, CDR2 SVGIG (reference sequence). Looking up the rest from reference TRBV30 and TRBJ1-1 gives the full variable domain: SQTIHQWPATLVQPVGSPLSLECTVEGTSNPNLYWYRQAAGRGLQLLFYSVGIGQISSEVPQNLSASRPQDRQFILSSKKLLLSDSGFYLCAWTRQLNTEAFFGQGTRLTVV.

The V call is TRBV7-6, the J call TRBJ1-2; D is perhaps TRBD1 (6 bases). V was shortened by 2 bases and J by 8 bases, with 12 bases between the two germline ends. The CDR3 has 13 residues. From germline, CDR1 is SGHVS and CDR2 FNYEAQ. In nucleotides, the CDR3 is TGTGCCAGCAGCTTACAACAGGGTCAAGGCTACACCTTC. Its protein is CASSLQQGQGYTF.

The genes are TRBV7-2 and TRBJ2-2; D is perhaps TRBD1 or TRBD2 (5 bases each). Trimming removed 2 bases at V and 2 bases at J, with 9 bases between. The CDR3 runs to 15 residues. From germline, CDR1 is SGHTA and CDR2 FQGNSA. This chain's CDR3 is CASSLRGVNTGELFF. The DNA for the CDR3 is TGTGCCAGCAGCTTACGGGGCGTAAACACCGGGGAGCTGTTTTTT.

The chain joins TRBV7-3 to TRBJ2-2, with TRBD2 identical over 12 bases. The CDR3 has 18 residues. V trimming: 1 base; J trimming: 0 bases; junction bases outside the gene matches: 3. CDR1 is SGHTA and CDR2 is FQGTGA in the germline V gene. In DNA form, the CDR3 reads TGTGCCAGCAGCTTAAAACCTAGCGGGGGGGCGAACACCGGGGAGCTGTTTTTT. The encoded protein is CASSLKPSGGANTGELFF. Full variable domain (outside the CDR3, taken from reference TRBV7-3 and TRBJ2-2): GAGVSQTPSNKVTEKGKYVELRCDPISGHTALYWYRQSLGQGPEFLIYFQGTGAADDSGLPNDRFFAVRPEGSVSTLKIQRTERGDSAVYLCASSLKPSGGANTGELFFGEGSRLTVL.

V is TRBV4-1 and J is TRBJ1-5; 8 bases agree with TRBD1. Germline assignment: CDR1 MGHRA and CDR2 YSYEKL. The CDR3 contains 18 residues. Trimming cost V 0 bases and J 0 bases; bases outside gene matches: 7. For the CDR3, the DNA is TGCGCCAGCAGCCAAGATATAGGACAGGGTTATAGCAATCAGCCCCAGCATTTT. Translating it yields CASSQDIGQGYSNQPQHF.

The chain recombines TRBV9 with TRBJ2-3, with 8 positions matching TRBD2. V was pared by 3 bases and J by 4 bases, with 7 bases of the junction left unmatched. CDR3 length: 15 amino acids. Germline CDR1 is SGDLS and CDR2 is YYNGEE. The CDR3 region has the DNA TGTGCCAGCAGCGGGAGGACTAGCAACGCAGATACGCAGTATTTT. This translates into CASSGRTSNADTQYF.